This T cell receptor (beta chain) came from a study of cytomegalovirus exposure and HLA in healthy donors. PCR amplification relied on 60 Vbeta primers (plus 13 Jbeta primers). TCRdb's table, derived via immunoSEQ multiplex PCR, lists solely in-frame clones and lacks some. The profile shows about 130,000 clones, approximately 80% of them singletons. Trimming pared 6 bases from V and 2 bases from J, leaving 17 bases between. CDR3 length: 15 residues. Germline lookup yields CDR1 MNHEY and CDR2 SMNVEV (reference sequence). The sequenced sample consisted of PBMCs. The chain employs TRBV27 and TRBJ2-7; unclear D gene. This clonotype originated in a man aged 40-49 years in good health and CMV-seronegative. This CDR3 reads CASRYQASPTYEQYF. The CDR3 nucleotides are TGTGCCAGCAGATATCAAGCATCTCCTACCTACGAGCAGTACTTC.